This T cell receptor beta chain derives from a study of spatial heterogeneity in lung cancer. Study as a whole: There was a strong correlation between the counts of TCR transcripts measured in tumor regions and a T cell transcriptional module score that was calculated from matched bulk RNA-seq. Study-level findings and limits: It was found that expanded intratumoral alpha and beta TCR counts tracked tumor mutation counts. Estimated coverage of tumor T cells was around 7% for alpha and approximately 13% for beta chains.

Ten or more counts support this clonotype. As yet, its antigen is unknown. Each TCR cDNA molecule bore a unique molecular identifier. TCRdb re-called the 5' RACE reads through MiXCR, storing one row per CDR3 protein. The table includes roughly 7,000 distinct CDR3 sequences, 3% to 4% detected once. As for time point: sample taken at primary tumor resection. TCRs were sequenced from unsorted whole RNA of tumor, nontumor lung or PBMC. Germline V gives CDR1 SEHNR, CDR2 FQNEAQ (reference sequence). CDR3 length equals 14 residues. V lost 8 bases, J lost 5 bases, and 9 bases stayed unmatched. This sample comprised lung tumor tissue, obtained at surgery. The sequence derives from a male donor with early-stage non-small cell lung cancer. The V gene is TRBV7-9, the J gene TRBJ1-1, with 9 bases aligning to TRBD1. The CDR3 DNA reads TGTGCCAGCTCCTCATGGGGACAGGGTACTGAAGCTTTCTTT. It yields the protein CASSSWGQGTEAFF. The full variable domain, rest sourced from reference TRBV7-9 and TRBJ1-1, is DTGVSQNPRHKITKRGQNVTFRCDPISEHNRLYWYRQTLGQGPEFLTYFQNEAQLEKSRLLSDRFSAERPKGSFSTLEIQRTEQGDSAMYLCASSSWGQGTEAFFGQGTRLTVV.